This TCR beta chain was sequenced for a study of cytomegalovirus exposure and HLA in healthy donors. It was with 60 Vbeta and 13 Jbeta primers that the PCR ran. Method: immunoSEQ multiplex PCR; TCRdb's copy keeps in-frame clones and lacks some. The sample has some 100,000 clones; 60% to 80% are singletons. Looked up from germline, CDR1 is MGHRA and CDR2 is YSYEKL. This CDR3 comprises 17 residues. The ends lost 1 base at V and 6 bases at J; junction bases unmatched: 10. This clone was detected once. The sample comprised PBMCs. This receptor was taken from a young woman in good health and CMV-seropositive. The chain carries TRBV4-1 and TRBJ2-7; 12 positions agree with TRBD2. CDR3 DNA: TGCGCCAGCAGCCAAGGAATCGTCGGACTAGCGGGGCGCGAGCAGTACTTC. It specifies CASSQGIVGLAGREQYF.